Here is one T cell receptor (beta chain) with its context. This sample is drawn from a study of cytomegalovirus exposure and HLA in healthy donors. TCRdb's copy holds only in-frame clones and misses some; the assay was immunoSEQ multiplex PCR. The sample contains some 120,000 clones, just under 90% of which appear only once. The V segment lost 2 bases and the J segment 5 bases; nucleotides outside the gene matches: 5. This CDR3 comprises 14 residues. Germline V gene lookup returns CDR1 MDHEN and CDR2 SYDVKM. The specimen was PBMCs. This chain connects TRBV28 to TRBJ1-1; 7 bases match TRBD1. The receptor's source is a man aged 30-40 years in good health and CMV-seronegative. The CDR3 here is CASSLTGTDTEAFF. In DNA, the CDR3 is TGTGCCAGCAGTTTAACCGGGACAGATACTGAAGCTTTCTTT. Filled out from reference TRBV28 and TRBJ1-1, the complete variable domain reads DVKVTQSSRYLVKRTGEKVFLECVQDMDHENMFWYRQDPGLGLRLIYFSYDVKMKEKGDIPEGYSVSREKKERFSLILESASTNQTSMYLCASSLTGTDTEAFFGQGTRLTVV.